This TCR beta chain was sequenced during a study of control samples from healthy donors and cancer patients. Germline lookup yields CDR1 SGHNT and CDR2 YYREEE (reference sequence). The CDR3 loop spans 16 amino acids. Trimming cost V 1 base and J 0 bases; bases outside gene matches: 4. Sequenced by immunoSEQ multiplex PCR; TCRdb stores in-frame clones only, minus some. Among around 200,000 clones, about 93% were seen once, and the ten largest hold about 1.6%. The chain links TRBV5-4 to TRBJ1-1; 9 bases are shared with TRBD1. This receptor was obtained from a man aged 18 to 35 in good health. Specimen: blood. The CDR3 reads CASSLTWTGVNTEAFF. In nucleotides, the CDR3 is TGTGCCAGCAGCTTGACTTGGACAGGGGTGAACACTGAAGCTTTCTTT.